These 24 T cell receptor beta chains originate from one sample sequenced in a study of blood T cell repertoires in COVID-19. The method was immunoSEQ multiplex PCR; TCRdb's version includes in-frame clones alone and lacks a portion of them. The sample consists of fewer than 200,000 clones, about 88% of them appearing once. Sample: peripheral blood. These receptors all stem from a man between 18 and 29 years old who had recovered from COVID-19.

The rearrangement uses TRBV27 and TRBJ1-5; 8 bases line up with TRBD1. CDR3 size: 17 residues. Germline values: CDR1 MNHEY, CDR2 SMNVEV (reference sequence). V lost 0 bases and J lost 6; bases outside the gene matches: 10. The CDR3: CASSLSPDRGVSQPQHF. The DNA of the CDR3 is TGTGCCAGCAGTTTATCACCCGACAGGGGAGTGAGTCAGCCCCAGCATTTT.

V gene TRBV6-2 or TRBV6-3 combines with J gene TRBJ2-2; D may be TRBD1 (6 bases). Trimming stripped 2 bases from V and 6 bases from J, with 10 bases between. The CDR3 covers 14 residues. CDR1 is MNHEY, CDR2 SVGEGT, per germline. The CDR3, as DNA: TGTGCCAGCAGTTACCGGGCAGGGGCCGGGGAGCTGTTTTTT. Protein sequence: CASSYRAGAGELFF.

The rearrangement joins TRBV7-2 to TRBJ2-7; possibly TRBD2 for D (6 bases). V shed 5 bases and J shed 7 bases, with 15 bases lying between them. Germline assignment: CDR1 SGHTA and CDR2 FQGNSA. The CDR3 totals 13 residues. The CDR3: CASSRDSLGEQYF. The CDR3 nucleotides read TGTGCCAGCAGCCGGGACTCCCTAGGGGAGCAGTACTTC.

The chain links TRBV5-1 to TRBJ2-5, with 8 positions matching TRBD2. Unmatched junction bases numbered 4, after V lost 4 bases and J lost 5 bases. The CDR3 contains 13 residues. CDR1 and CDR2 (germline): SGHRS, YFSETQ. The CDR3 nucleotides are TGCGCCAGCAGCGGAGCGGGAGCGGAGACCCAGTACTTC. Amino acids: CASSGAGAETQYF.

This sequence joins TRBV3-1 (or the pseudogene TRBV3-2) and TRBJ2-1, with 9 bases matching TRBD2. V was clipped by 1 base and J by 3 bases; unmatched bases: 7. CDR1 LGHDT and CDR2 YNNKEL come from the germline V gene (reference sequence). The CDR3 extends over 17 amino acids. The CDR3 loop reads CASSQGVAGAVYNEQFF. CDR3 bases: TGTGCCAGCAGCCAAGGGGTAGCGGGAGCCGTCTACAATGAGCAGTTCTTC.

The V and J genes are TRBV11-2 and TRBJ2-1, with 7 bases that match TRBD2. In germline, CDR1 is SGHAT, CDR2 FQNNGV. This CDR3 comprises 15 residues. V lost 2 bases to trimming and J lost 6 bases; unmatched junction nucleotides: 7. CDR3 sequence: CASSLSRGVANEQFF. CDR3 sequence (DNA): TGTGCCAGCAGCTTAAGTCGGGGGGTGGCCAATGAGCAGTTCTTC.

This chain uses TRBV6-5 with TRBJ2-7; tentatively, D is TRBD2 (7 bases). This CDR3 spans 14 amino acids. V was trimmed by 6 bases and J by 6 bases, leaving 18 bases between them. Germline assignment: CDR1 MNHEY and CDR2 SVGAGI. As DNA, the CDR3 is TGTGCCAGCAGGGGAGGGGGGGAAGTCGGCGAGCAGTACTTC. Its translation: CASRGGGEVGEQYF.

The CDR3 nucleotides read TGTGCCAGCAGCCCGACACTCGGGGGTGGTCAGCCCCAGCATTTT. It translates to CASSPTLGGGQPQHF. V gene TRBV3-1 (or the pseudogene TRBV3-2) combines with J gene TRBJ1-5; a possible D gene is TRBD1 (5 bases). Trimming took 4 bases from V and 6 from J, leaving 16 bases between them. In germline, CDR1 is LGHDT, CDR2 YNNKEL (reference sequence). The CDR3 is 15 residues long.

The CDR3 region is CASSPGSFLIEKLFF. CDR3 bases: TGCGCCAGCAGCCCAGGGTCCTTCCTAATCGAAAAACTGTTTTTT. This chain links TRBV5-1 with TRBJ1-4; tentatively, D is TRBD1 (5 bases). The V and J ends lost 4 bases and 8 bases respectively, with 18 bases between them. CDR1 and CDR2 (germline): SGHRS, YFSETQ. This CDR3 has 15 amino acids.

The chain carries TRBV19 and TRBJ2-5; 12 nucleotides match TRBD1. The ends lost 6 bases at V and 4 bases at J; junction bases unmatched: 6. In germline, CDR1 is LNHDA, CDR2 SQIVND (reference sequence). The CDR3 spans 15 residues. CDR3 residues: CASSPRDRGRETQYF. The DNA of the CDR3 is TGTGCCAGTAGCCCCAGGGACAGGGGGCGAGAGACCCAGTACTTC.

This sequence joins TRBV6-2 or TRBV6-3 and TRBJ2-3; tentatively, D is TRBD2 (6 bases). CDR3 length equals 13 residues. Germline CDR1 and CDR2: MNHEY and SVGEGT. V was trimmed by 4 bases and J by 11 bases, leaving 16 bases between them. As DNA, the CDR3 is TGTGCCAGCAGTTCCCCTCTGGGACTTCAGCAGTATTTT. Residues: CASSSPLGLQQYF.

The V call is TRBV5-1, the J call TRBJ2-2, with no clear D. Germline V gene lookup returns CDR1 SGHRS and CDR2 YFSETQ. Trimming removed 4 bases at V and 1 base at J, with 8 bases between. The CDR3 has 14 amino acids. The CDR3 bases are TGCGCCAGCAGCCCTCCCAGGAACACCGGGGAGCTGTTTTTT. Amino acid sequence: CASSPPRNTGELFF.

The chain recombines TRBV5-1 with TRBJ2-1, with 11 bases aligning to TRBD2. The CDR3 extends over 16 amino acids. Trimming cost V 4 bases and J 4 bases; bases outside gene matches: 7. CDR1 is SGHRS and CDR2 is YFSETQ in the germline V gene. The CDR3 reads CASSHELAGGYNEQFF. CDR3 coding DNA: TGCGCCAGCAGCCACGAGCTAGCGGGAGGATACAATGAGCAGTTCTTC.

CDR3 sequence (DNA): TGTGCCAGCCGGCAGGACAGGTCTCGGGAGTACTTC. This codes for CASRQDRSREYF. The V and J genes are TRBV2 and TRBJ2-7; 7 nucleotides agree with TRBD1. The CDR3 contains 12 residues. V was pared by 8 bases and J by 11 bases, with 12 bases of the junction left unmatched. Germline lookup yields CDR1 SNHLY and CDR2 FYNNEI.

This clone is a singleton in its sample. At one end the junction does not follow the germline gene, possibly because of a read error. This chain links TRBV24-1 with TRBJ2-1; 9 positions match TRBD2. CDR3 size: 15 residues. CDR1 and CDR2 (germline): KGHDR, SFDVKD. The CDR3 is CATSDFLGGRGEQFF. The CDR3 nucleotides read TGTGCCACTAGTGATTTTCTTGGCGGGAGGGGTGAGCAGTTCTTC.

In this sample, this clone turned up once. DNA for the CDR3: TGCGCCAGCAGCCAAGGGTTTAGCGGTGGTGGGACCCAGTACTTC. Its protein is CASSQGFSGGGTQYF. V and J are TRBV4-1 and TRBJ2-5; D might be TRBD2 (6 bases). The CDR3 loop spans 15 amino acids. V lost 1 base and J 7 bases, leaving 16 bases between the germline ends. CDR1 is MGHRA and CDR2 is YSYEKL in the germline V gene.

The chain has TRBV5-1 and TRBJ2-1, with 10 bases identical to TRBD2. Germline V CDR1 and CDR2: SGHRS, YFSETQ. This CDR3 is built from 20 residues. V dropped 2 bases and J dropped 2; count of bases not matched to a gene: 16. The CDR3 region has the DNA TGCGCCAGCAGCTTTACCAGCCGAAGGAGCGGGAGGGATCCCTACAATGAGCAGTTCTTC. Translation gives CASSFTSRRSGRDPYNEQFF.

This chain uses TRBV4-3 with TRBJ2-2; TRBD1 matches 10 bases. The CDR3 is 15 residues long. V gave up 4 bases and J gave up 5 bases; unmatched junction bases: 4. The V gene's germline CDR1 is LGHNA and CDR2 YSLEER. The CDR3 DNA follows: TGCGCCAGCAGCCGGGGGACAGGGGATACCGGGGAGCTGTTTTTT. This sequence encodes CASSRGTGDTGELFF.

The chain joins TRBV5-6 to TRBJ1-1; tentative D call: TRBD1 (6 bases). V gave up 3 bases and J gave up 0 bases, with 24 bases separating them. This CDR3 contains 19 residues. Germline V lookup: CDR1 SGHDT, CDR2 YYEEEE. In nucleotides, the CDR3 is TGTGCCAGCAGCTCTACCGGCGGGGGGCGCCTGAATATGAACACTGAAGCTTTCTTT. It is translated as CASSSTGGGRLNMNTEAFF.

The gene calls are TRBV5-4 and TRBJ1-2; possibly TRBD1 for D (5 bases). Germline CDR1 and CDR2: SGHNT and YYREEE (reference sequence). V was shortened by 10 bases and J by 9 bases, with 19 bases between the two germline ends. The CDR3 runs to 12 residues. The CDR3 coding sequence is TGTGCCTCCGGACCGAAGGGGTTAAGCTACACCTTC. Translated, it gives CASGPKGLSYTF.

V usage is TRBV5-1 and J usage is TRBJ1-5; a weak D match, TRBD1 (6 bases). CDR1 is SGHRS, CDR2 YFSETQ, per germline. V gave up 7 bases and J gave up 5 bases, with 13 bases separating them. The CDR3 is 13 residues long. CDR3 nucleotide sequence: TGCGCCAGCCGGCGGGGGGCCGATCAGCCCCAGCATTTT. Protein sequence: CASRRGADQPQHF.

The chain recombines TRBV10-3 with TRBJ2-3, with a tentative D call TRBD2 (6 bases). This CDR3 is 18 amino acids long. Germline V CDR1 and CDR2: ENHRY, SYGVKD. V was clipped by 4 bases and J by 0 bases, with 20 bases between them. DNA for the CDR3: TGTGCCATCAGTGGTCATACGACGACCAGCGGGAGCACAGATACGCAGTATTTT. Translating gives CAISGHTTTSGSTDTQYF.

The chain couples TRBV25-1 to TRBJ2-5, with 7 bases matching TRBD2. The CDR3 consists of 15 residues. Germline-derived CDR1 and CDR2 are MGHDK and SYGVNS. Losses at the gene ends were 5 bases for V and 2 bases for J; bases not matched to a gene: 8. CDR3 DNA: TGTGCCAGCAGTCCCCCTGGGACTACTCAAGAGACCCAGTACTTC. Translating gives CASSPPGTTQETQYF.

This clone was counted a few times. The chain employs TRBV7-8 and TRBJ1-2; 9 positions match TRBD1. The CDR3 sequence is 14 residues long. Germline V lookup: CDR1 SGHVS, CDR2 FQNEAQ. V lost 4 bases and J lost 4; bases outside the gene matches: 4. The CDR3 loop reads CASSSGQGLYGYTF. In nucleotides, the CDR3 is TGTGCCAGCAGCTCGGGACAGGGACTCTATGGCTACACCTTC.